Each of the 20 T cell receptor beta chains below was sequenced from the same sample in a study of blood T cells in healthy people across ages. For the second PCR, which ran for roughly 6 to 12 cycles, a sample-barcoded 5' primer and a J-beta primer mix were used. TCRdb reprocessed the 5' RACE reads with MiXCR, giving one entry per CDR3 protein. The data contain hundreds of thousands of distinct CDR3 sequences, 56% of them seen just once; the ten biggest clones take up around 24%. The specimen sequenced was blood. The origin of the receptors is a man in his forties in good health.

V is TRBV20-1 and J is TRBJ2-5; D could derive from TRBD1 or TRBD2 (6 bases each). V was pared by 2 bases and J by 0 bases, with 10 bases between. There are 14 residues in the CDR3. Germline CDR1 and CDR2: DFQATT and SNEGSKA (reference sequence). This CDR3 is CSARRGEDQETQYF. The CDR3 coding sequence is TGCAGTGCTAGAAGGGGGGAGGACCAAGAGACCCAGTACTTC.

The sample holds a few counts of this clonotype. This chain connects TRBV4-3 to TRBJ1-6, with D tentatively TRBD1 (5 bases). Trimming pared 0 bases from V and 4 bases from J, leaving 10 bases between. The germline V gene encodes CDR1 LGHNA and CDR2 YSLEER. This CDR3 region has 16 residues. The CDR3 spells CASSQDGDSYNSPLHF. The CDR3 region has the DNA TGCGCCAGCAGCCAAGACGGGGACTCTTATAATTCACCCCTCCACTTT.

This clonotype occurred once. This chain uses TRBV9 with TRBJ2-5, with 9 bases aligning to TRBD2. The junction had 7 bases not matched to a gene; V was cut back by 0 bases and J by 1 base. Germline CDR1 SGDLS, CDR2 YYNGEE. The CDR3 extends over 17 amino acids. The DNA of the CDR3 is TGTGCCAGCAGCGTAGGAGGGGCGGGAGGGCCCCAAGAGACCCAGTACTTC. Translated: CASSVGGAGGPQETQYF.

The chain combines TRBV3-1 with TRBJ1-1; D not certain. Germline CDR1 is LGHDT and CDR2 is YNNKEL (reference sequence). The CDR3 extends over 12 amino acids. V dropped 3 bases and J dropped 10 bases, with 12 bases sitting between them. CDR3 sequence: CASSHKNGRAFF. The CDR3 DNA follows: TGTGCCAGCAGCCACAAGAACGGACGAGCTTTCTTT. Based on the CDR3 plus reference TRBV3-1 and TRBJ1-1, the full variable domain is DTAVSQTPKYLVTQMGNDKSIKCEQNLGHDTMYWYKQDSKKFLKIMFSYNNKELIINETVPNRFSPKSPDKAHLNLHINSLELGDSAVYFCASSHKNGRAFFGQGTRLTVV.

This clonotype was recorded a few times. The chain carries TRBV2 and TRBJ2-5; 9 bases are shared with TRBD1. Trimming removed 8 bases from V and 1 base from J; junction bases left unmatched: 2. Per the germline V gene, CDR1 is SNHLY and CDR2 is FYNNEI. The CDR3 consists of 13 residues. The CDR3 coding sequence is TGTGCCAGCGGGGGACAGGGCCAAGAGACCCAGTACTTC. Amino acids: CASGGQGQETQYF.

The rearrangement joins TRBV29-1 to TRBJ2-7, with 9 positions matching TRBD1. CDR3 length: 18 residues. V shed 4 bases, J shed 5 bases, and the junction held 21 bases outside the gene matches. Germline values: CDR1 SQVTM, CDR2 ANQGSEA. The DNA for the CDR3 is TGCAGCGTTGTGGCACTCCCACCGGGACAGGGTTCAGCCCACGAGCAGTACTTC. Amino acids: CSVVALPPGQGSAHEQYF.

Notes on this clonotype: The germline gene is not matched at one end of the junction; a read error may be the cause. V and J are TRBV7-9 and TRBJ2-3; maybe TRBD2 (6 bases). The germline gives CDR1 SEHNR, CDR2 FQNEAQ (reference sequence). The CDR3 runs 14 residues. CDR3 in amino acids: CAGSFGGATETQYF. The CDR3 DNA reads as TGTGCCGGCAGCTTTGGCGGGGCCACAGAGACGCAGTATTTT.

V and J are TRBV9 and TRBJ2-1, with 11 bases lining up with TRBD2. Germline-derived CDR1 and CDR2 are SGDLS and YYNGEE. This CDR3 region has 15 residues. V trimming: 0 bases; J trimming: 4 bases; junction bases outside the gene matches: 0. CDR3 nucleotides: TGTGCCAGCAGCGTAGTAGCGGGAGGGTACAATGAGCAGTTCTTC. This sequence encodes CASSVVAGGYNEQFF.

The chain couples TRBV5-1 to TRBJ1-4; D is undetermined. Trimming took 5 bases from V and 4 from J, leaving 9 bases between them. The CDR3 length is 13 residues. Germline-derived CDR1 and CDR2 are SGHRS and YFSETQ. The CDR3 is CASRSGYNEKLFF. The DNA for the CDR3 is TGCGCCAGCAGATCGGGGTATAATGAAAAACTGTTTTTT.

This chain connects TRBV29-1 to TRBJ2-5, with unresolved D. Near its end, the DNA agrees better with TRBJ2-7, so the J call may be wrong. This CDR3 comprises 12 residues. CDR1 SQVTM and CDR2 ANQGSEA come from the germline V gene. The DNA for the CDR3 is TGCAGCGTTGAAGACGGGCCATACGAGCAGTACTTC. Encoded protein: CSVEDGPYEQYF.

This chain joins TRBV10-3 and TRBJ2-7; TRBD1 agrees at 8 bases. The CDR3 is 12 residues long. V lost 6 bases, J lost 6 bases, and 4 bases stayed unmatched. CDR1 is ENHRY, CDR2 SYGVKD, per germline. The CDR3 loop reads CAISGQGAEQYF. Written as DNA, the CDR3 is TGTGCCATCAGCGGACAGGGAGCCGAGCAGTACTTC.

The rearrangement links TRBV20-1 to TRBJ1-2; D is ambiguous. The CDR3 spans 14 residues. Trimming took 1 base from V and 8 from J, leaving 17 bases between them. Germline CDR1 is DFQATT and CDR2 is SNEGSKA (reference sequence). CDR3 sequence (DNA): TGCAGTGCTAGAGTGGTCGGCGGCCTAGGGGGCTACACCTTC. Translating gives CSARVVGGLGGYTF.

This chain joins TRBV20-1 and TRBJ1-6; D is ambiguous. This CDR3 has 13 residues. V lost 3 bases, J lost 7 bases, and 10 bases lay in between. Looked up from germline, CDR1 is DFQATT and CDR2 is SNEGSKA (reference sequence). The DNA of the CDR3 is TGCAGTGCTAGCGGTCAGAACAATTCACCCCTCCACTTT. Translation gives CSASGQNNSPLHF.

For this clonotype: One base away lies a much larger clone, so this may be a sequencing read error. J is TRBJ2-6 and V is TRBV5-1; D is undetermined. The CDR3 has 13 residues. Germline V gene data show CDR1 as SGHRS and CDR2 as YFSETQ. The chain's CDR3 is CTSTRSGANVLTF. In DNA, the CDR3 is TGCACCAGCACACGCTCTGGGGCCAACGTCCTGACTTTC. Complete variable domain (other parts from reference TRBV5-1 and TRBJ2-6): KAGVTQTPRYLIKTRGQQVTLSCSPISGHRSVSWYQQTPGQGLQFLFEYFSETQRNKGNFPGRFSGRQFSNSRSEMNVSTLELGDSALYLCTSTRSGANVLTFGAGSRLTVL.

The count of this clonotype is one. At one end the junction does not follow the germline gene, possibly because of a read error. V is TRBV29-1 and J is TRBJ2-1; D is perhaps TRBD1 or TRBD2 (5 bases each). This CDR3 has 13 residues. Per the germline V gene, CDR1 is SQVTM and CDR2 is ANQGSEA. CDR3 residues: CSGGAGSYNVQFF. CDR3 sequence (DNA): TGCAGCGGAGGGGCTGGCTCCTACAATGTGCAGTTCTTC.

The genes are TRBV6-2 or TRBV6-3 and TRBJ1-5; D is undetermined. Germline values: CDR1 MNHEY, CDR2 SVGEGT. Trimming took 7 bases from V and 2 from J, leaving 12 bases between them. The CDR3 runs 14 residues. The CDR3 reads CASIDGPGNQPQHF. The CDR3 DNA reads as TGTGCCAGCATAGACGGACCTGGCAATCAGCCCCAGCATTTT.

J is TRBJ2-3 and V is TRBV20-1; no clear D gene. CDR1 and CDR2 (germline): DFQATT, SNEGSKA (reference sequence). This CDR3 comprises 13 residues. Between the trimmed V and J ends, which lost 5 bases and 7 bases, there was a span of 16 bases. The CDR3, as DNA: TGCAGTGCTCGGAAGCTAGTCTCCAATACGCAGTATTTT. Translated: CSARKLVSNTQYF.

The CDR3 DNA reads as TGTGCCAGCAGCGGATCTAACCAGGTTGGGGCCAACGTCCTGACTTTC. Amino acids: CASSGSNQVGANVLTF. The rearrangement links TRBV7-9 to TRBJ2-6; D uncertain. The V end lost 5 bases, the J end lost 3 bases, and 14 bases lay between the germline ends. CDR3 length: 16 amino acids. Germline CDR1 SEHNR, CDR2 FQNEAQ (reference sequence).

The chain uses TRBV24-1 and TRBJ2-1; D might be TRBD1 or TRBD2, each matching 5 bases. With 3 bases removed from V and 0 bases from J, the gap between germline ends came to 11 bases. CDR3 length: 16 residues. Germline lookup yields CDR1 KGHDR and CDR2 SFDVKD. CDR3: CATSDVGVGSYNEQFF. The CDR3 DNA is TGTGCCACCAGTGATGTGGGGGTTGGCTCCTACAATGAGCAGTTCTTC.

Here the CDR3 reads CATSRDPNAARVGEKLFF. The CDR3 DNA sequence: TGTGCCACCAGCAGAGATCCGAACGCGGCCCGTGTTGGGGAAAAACTGTTTTTT. The V and J genes are TRBV15 and TRBJ1-4; D is unclear. Trimming cost V 0 bases and J 8 bases, with 22 bases left between them. This CDR3 region has 18 residues. Germline CDR1 reads LNHNV; CDR2 reads YYDKDF (reference sequence).